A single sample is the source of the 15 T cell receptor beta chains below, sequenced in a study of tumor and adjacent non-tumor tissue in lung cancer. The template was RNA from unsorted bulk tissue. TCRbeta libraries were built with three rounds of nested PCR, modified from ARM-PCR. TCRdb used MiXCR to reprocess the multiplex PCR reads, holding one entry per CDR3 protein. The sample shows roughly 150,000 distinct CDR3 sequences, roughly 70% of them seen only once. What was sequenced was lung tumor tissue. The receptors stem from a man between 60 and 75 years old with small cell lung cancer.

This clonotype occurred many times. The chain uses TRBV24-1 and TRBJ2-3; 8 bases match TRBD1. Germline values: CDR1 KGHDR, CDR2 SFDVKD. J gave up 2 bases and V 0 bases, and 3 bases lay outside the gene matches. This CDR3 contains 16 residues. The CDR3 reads CATSDLPTGDTDTQYF. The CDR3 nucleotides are TGTGCCACCAGTGATTTGCCGACAGGGGACACAGATACGCAGTATTTT.

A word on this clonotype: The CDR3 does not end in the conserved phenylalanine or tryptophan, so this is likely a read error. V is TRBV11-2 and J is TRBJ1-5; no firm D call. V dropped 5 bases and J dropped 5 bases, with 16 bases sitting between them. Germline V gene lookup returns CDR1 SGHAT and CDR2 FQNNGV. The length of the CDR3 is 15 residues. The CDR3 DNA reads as TGTGCCAGCAGCCCCCACGGGGTTGGCGATCAGCCCCAGCATTGT. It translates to CASSPHGVGDQPQHC.

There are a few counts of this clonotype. Here the CDR3 DNA reads TGTGCCAGCGGTGACTACACCACCGGGGAGCTGTTTTTT. This codes for CASGDYTTGELFF. The chain uses TRBV12-3 or TRBV12-4 and TRBJ2-2; D is perhaps TRBD2 (5 bases). The CDR3 has 13 residues. The germline V and J ends were trimmed by 8 bases and 4 bases, with 11 bases remaining between them.

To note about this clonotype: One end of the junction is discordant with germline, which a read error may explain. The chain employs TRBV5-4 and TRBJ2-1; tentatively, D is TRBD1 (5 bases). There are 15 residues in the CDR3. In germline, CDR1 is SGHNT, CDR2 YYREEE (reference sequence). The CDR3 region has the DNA TGTGCCAACAGCTCTGTCCCAGGGTCCTACAATGAGCAGTTCTTC. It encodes CANSSVPGSYNEQFF.

In DNA form, the CDR3 reads TGTGTCAGCACCTTCGGTAGCGGAGCATACGAGCAGTACGTC. This sequence encodes CVSTFGSGAYEQYV. V is TRBV2 and J is TRBJ2-7, with a possible D match to TRBD2 (6 bases). Germline V CDR1 and CDR2: SNHLY, FYNNEI. The CDR3 is 14 residues long.

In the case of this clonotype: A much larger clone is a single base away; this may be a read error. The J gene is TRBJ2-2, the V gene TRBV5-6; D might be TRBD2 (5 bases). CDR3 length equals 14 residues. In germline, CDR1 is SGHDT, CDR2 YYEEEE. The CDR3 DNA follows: TGTACCAGCAGCCGCCGAGGGCGGGCCGGGGAGCTGTTTTTT. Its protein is CTSSRRGRAGELFF.

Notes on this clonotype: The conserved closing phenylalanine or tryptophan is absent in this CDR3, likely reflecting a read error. CDR3 protein: CASRRRPQETQYL. CDR3 DNA: TGTGCCAGCAGGAGGCGCCCCCAAGAGACCCAGTACTTA. The chain is built from TRBV7-9 and TRBJ2-5, with D unresolved. The length of the CDR3 is 13 residues. The V gene's germline CDR1 is SEHNR and CDR2 FQNEAQ (reference sequence). The V end was cut by 6 bases, the J end by 1 base, with 9 bases between.

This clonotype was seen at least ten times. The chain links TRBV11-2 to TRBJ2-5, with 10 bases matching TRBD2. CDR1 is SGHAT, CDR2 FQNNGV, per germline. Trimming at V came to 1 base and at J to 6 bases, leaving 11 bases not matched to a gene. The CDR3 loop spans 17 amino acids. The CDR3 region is CASSLGTILAGIQTQYF. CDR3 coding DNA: TGTGCCAGCAGCTTAGGTACGATACTAGCGGGAATCCAGACCCAGTACTTC.

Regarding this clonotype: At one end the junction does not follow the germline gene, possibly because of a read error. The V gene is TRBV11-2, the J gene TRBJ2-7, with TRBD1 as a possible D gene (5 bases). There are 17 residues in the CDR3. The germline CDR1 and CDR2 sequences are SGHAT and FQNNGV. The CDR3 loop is CASNSKGGRTIGTEQCF. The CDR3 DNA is TGTGCCAGCAACTCAAAGGGTGGTCGGACAATTGGTACCGAGCAGTGCTTC.

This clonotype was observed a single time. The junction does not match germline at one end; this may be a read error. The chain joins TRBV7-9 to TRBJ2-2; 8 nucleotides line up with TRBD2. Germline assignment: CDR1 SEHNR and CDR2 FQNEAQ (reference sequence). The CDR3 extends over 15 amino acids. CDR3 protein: CASSSAGVNIGELFF. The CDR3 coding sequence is TGCGCAAGCAGCTCAGCGGGGGTGAACATCGGGGAGCTGTTTTTT.

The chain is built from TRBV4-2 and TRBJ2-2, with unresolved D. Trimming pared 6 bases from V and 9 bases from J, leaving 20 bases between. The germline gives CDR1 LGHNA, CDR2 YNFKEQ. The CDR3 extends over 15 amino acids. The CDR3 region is CASRLTGDDGRELFF. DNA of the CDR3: TGTGCCAGCAGACTAACGGGCGATGATGGCAGGGAGCTGTTTTTT.

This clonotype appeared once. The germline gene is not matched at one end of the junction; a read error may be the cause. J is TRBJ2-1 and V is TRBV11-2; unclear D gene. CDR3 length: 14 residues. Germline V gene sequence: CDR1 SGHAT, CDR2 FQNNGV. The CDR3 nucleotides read TGTGCTAGCAGCTCATATTCCGCGCGCAATGAGCAGTTCTTC. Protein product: CASSSYSARNEQFF.

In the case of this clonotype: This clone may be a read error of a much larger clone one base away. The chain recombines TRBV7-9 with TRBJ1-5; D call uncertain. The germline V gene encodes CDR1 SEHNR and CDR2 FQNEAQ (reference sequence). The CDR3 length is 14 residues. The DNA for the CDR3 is TGTGCCACCAGCTTAGGACGGAGCAATCAGCCCCAGCATTTT. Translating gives CATSLGRSNQPQHF.

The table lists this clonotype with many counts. CDR3 in DNA: TGTGCCAGCAGCCCTTCGGACAGACAAAACATTCAGTACTTC. It specifies CASSPSDRQNIQYF. The J gene is TRBJ2-4, the V gene TRBV11-1; D possibly corresponds to TRBD1 (6 bases). Germline V gives CDR1 SGHAT, CDR2 FQDESV (reference sequence). V lost 5 bases and J 5 bases, leaving 13 bases between the germline ends. The CDR3 contains 14 residues.

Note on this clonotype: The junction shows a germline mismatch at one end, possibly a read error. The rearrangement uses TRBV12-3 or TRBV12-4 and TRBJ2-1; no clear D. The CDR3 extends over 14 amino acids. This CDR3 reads CASSLGGSYNEHFF. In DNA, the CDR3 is TGTGCCAGCAGTTTAGGGGGTTCCTACAATGAGCACTTCTTC.